A single sample is the source of the 31 T cell receptor beta chains below, sequenced in a study of blood T cell repertoires in COVID-19. Profiling relied on immunoSEQ multiplex PCR, and the TCRdb table lists in-frame clones only, not all of them. The sample contains about 67,000 clones, roughly 73% of which appear only once. The sequencing input was peripheral blood. These receptors all come from a woman between 55 and 75 years old with acute or convalescent COVID-19.

The rearrangement uses TRBV4-3 and TRBJ2-5, with D perhaps TRBD2 (6 bases). CDR1 and CDR2 from the germline V gene are LGHNA and YSLEER. Trimming left V 1 base short and J 5 bases short, with 14 bases between. The CDR3 runs to 15 residues. The CDR3 sequence: CASSQAQGGGETQYF. In DNA, the CDR3 is TGCGCCAGCAGCCAAGCCCAGGGAGGAGGGGAGACCCAGTACTTC.

Comment on this clone: An end of the junction does not agree with germline; a read error may underlie this. CDR3 DNA: TGCGCCAGCAGCGTAGGGGGGGGGCCCACTGAAGCTTTCTTT. Its protein product is CASSVGGGPTEAFF. V and J are TRBV9 and TRBJ1-1; possible D gene TRBD1, 6 bases. Looked up from germline, CDR1 is SGDLS and CDR2 is YYNGEE. The CDR3 extends over 14 amino acids.

The rearrangement links TRBV19 to TRBJ2-6, with a possible D match to TRBD1 (6 bases). The germline V and J ends were trimmed by 5 bases and 0 bases, with 11 bases remaining between them. CDR3 length equals 16 residues. CDR1 is LNHDA and CDR2 is SQIVND in the germline V gene (reference sequence). The CDR3 is CASSPDSLSGANVLTF. The CDR3 DNA sequence: TGTGCCAGTAGTCCGGACAGTCTCTCTGGGGCCAACGTCCTGACTTTC. Based on the CDR3 plus reference TRBV19 and TRBJ2-6, the full variable domain is DGGITQSPKYLFRKEGQNVTLSCEQNLNHDAMYWYRQDPGQGLRLIYYSQIVNDFQKGDIAEGYSVSREKKESFPLTVTSAQKNPTAFYLCASSPDSLSGANVLTFGAGSRLTVL.

The V and J genes are TRBV19 and TRBJ2-3, with 13 bases aligning to TRBD2. Per germline, CDR1 LNHDA and CDR2 SQIVND (reference sequence). V dropped 5 bases and J dropped 5; count of bases not matched to a gene: 4. The CDR3 spans 15 residues. CDR3 in amino acids: CASSVLAGGEDTQYF. The DNA for the CDR3 is TGTGCCAGTAGTGTACTAGCGGGGGGGGAAGATACGCAGTATTTT.

V is TRBV2 and J is TRBJ2-1; D gene ambiguous. In germline, CDR1 is SNHLY, CDR2 FYNNEI. The ends were cut back, 7 bases at V and 6 bases at J, with 7 bases in the middle. The CDR3 runs 11 residues. The CDR3, as DNA: TGTGCCAGCACCTATACCAATGAGCAGTTCTTC. It codes for CASTYTNEQFF.

This clone turned up a few times. V and J are TRBV18 and TRBJ1-1; the D gene is possibly TRBD1 (5 bases). Trimming stripped 2 bases from V and 3 bases from J, with 10 bases between. Germline loops: CDR1 KGHSH, CDR2 LQKENI. This CDR3 region has 14 residues. The CDR3 DNA reads TGTGCCAGCTCACCATCCGCGGGGGACACTGAAGCTTTCTTT. It yields the protein CASSPSAGDTEAFF.

The chain couples TRBV6-5 to TRBJ1-2; TRBD1 matches at 8 bases. CDR1 is MNHEY and CDR2 is SVGAGI in the germline V gene. This CDR3 spans 16 amino acids. The ends lost 1 base at V and 6 bases at J; junction bases unmatched: 10. The CDR3 sequence is CASSYFMTGVGDGYTF. Here the CDR3 DNA reads TGTGCCAGCAGTTACTTCATGACAGGGGTCGGCGATGGCTACACCTTC.

The chain has TRBV7-3 and TRBJ2-3; perhaps TRBD2 as D (6 bases). The ends were cut back, 5 bases at V and 6 bases at J, with 21 bases in the middle. The germline V gene encodes CDR1 SGHTA and CDR2 FQGTGA. The CDR3 has 16 residues. CDR3 region: CASSPGGLPPGDTQYF. DNA of the CDR3: TGTGCCAGCAGCCCAGGAGGACTACCTCCAGGTGATACGCAGTATTTT.

The chain is built from TRBV4-3 and TRBJ1-2; possibly TRBD1 for D (5 bases). Trimming took off 1 base at V and 3 bases at J, with 12 bases between the two ends. Per the germline V gene, CDR1 is LGHNA and CDR2 is YSLEER. CDR3 length equals 15 residues. The CDR3: CASSQGSGSDYGYTF. Here the CDR3 DNA reads TGCGCCAGCAGCCAAGGTTCAGGGTCTGACTATGGCTACACCTTC.

This rearrangement joins TRBV7-2 to TRBJ1-4; D is possibly TRBD1 (5 bases). The CDR3 contains 15 residues. Trimming left V 2 bases short and J 3 bases short, with 10 bases between. Germline CDR1 and CDR2: SGHTA and FQGNSA. Written as DNA, the CDR3 is TGTGCCAGCAGCTTAACGACAGCTGCTAATGAAAAACTGTTTTTT. It is translated as CASSLTTAANEKLFF. The variable domain in full, with the rest retrieved from reference TRBV7-2 and TRBJ1-4, is GAGVSQSPSNKVTEKGKDVELRCDPISGHTALYWYRQSLGQGLEFLIYFQGNSAPDKSGLPSDRFSAERTGGSVSTLTIQRTQQEDSAVYLCASSLTTAANEKLFFGSGTQLSVL.

V usage is TRBV5-1 and J usage is TRBJ2-3, with D maybe TRBD2 (5 bases). Germline lookup yields CDR1 SGHRS and CDR2 YFSETQ. V was cut by 4 bases and J by 2 bases, with 8 bases left in between. This CDR3 spans 13 amino acids. CDR3 in amino acids: CASSRGNTDTQYF. CDR3 DNA sequence: TGCGCCAGCAGCCGGGGAAACACAGATACGCAGTATTTT.

This clone appeared a few times. V and J are TRBV5-6 and TRBJ1-5; D not certain. This CDR3 spans 14 amino acids. Germline V gene data show CDR1 as SGHDT and CDR2 as YYEEEE. Trimming removed 0 bases at V and 4 bases at J, with 8 bases between. The CDR3 protein is CASSLVGGNQPQHF. As DNA, the CDR3 is TGTGCCAGCAGCTTGGTTGGAGGGAATCAGCCCCAGCATTTT.

This chain links TRBV9 with TRBJ1-3; D remains ambiguous. V lost 7 bases, J lost 0 bases, and 11 bases lay in between. The CDR3 has 14 residues. Per the germline V gene, CDR1 is SGDLS and CDR2 is YYNGEE. The CDR3 is CASSTAGSGNTIYF. The CDR3 DNA follows: TGTGCCAGCTCCACGGCAGGCTCTGGAAACACCATATATTTT.

This clone was seen only a few times. CDR3 region: CASSLVAQGRTGELFF. For the CDR3, the DNA is TGTGCCAGCAGCTTGGTAGCCCAGGGGCGGACCGGGGAGCTGTTTTTT. The gene calls are TRBV5-4 and TRBJ2-2; D is perhaps TRBD1 (6 bases). The germline gives CDR1 SGHNT, CDR2 YYREEE (reference sequence). This CDR3 has 16 amino acids. V lost 0 bases, J lost 5 bases, and 14 bases lay in between.

The gene calls are TRBV15 and TRBJ2-1, with D possibly TRBD2 on 6 matching bases. Looked up from germline, CDR1 is LNHNV and CDR2 is YYDKDF (reference sequence). V was cut by 6 bases and J by 8 bases, with 17 bases left in between. The CDR3 contains 14 residues. In DNA, the CDR3 is TGTGCCACCAGGGCGGAGGGGAGTTCTGATGAGCAGTTCTTC. This sequence encodes CATRAEGSSDEQFF.

V gene TRBV7-3 combines with J gene TRBJ2-3, with 9 bases identical to TRBD2. Germline loops: CDR1 SGHTA, CDR2 FQGTGA. The CDR3 has 15 amino acids. The V gene end was trimmed by 1 base and the J gene end by 3 bases; junction bases not matched to a gene: 2. The CDR3 DNA reads TGTGCCAGCAGCTTAAGAAGCGGGGGGACAGATACGCAGTATTTT. It encodes CASSLRSGGTDTQYF.

V and J are TRBV11-1 and TRBJ2-5; TRBD1 matches at 7 bases. Germline V gene lookup returns CDR1 SGHAT and CDR2 FQDESV (reference sequence). The CDR3 is 15 amino acids. Trimming at V came to 5 bases and at J to 3 bases, leaving 9 bases not matched to a gene. The CDR3 bases are TGTGCCAGCAGCCTGCGACAGGGCCGGGAAGAGACCCAGTACTTC. Translation: CASSLRQGREETQYF.

The chain is built from TRBV9 and TRBJ2-7; D uncertain. CDR1 and CDR2 (germline): SGDLS, YYNGEE. Trimming pared 4 bases from V and 2 bases from J, leaving 13 bases between. The CDR3 sequence is 14 residues long. The CDR3, as DNA: TGTGCCAGCAGCCCCTCCGGCGGAACCTACGAGCAGTACTTC. Translated: CASSPSGGTYEQYF.

The rearrangement links TRBV6-5 to TRBJ2-3, with TRBD2 matching over 9 bases. J gave up 4 bases and V 6 bases, and 8 bases lay outside the gene matches. The CDR3 runs 15 residues. Germline V lookup: CDR1 MNHEY, CDR2 SVGAGI. CDR3 sequence: CASRFLRGGADTQYF. As DNA, the CDR3 is TGTGCCAGCAGATTTTTGCGGGGGGGCGCAGATACGCAGTATTTT.

The chain carries TRBV5-1 and TRBJ2-5, with 7 bases lining up with TRBD1. The germline V gene has CDR1 SGHRS and CDR2 YFSETQ. This CDR3 is 15 amino acids long. After removal of 3 bases from V and 0 bases from J, the junction contained 5 bases not matched to a gene. As DNA, the CDR3 is TGCGCCAGCAGCTCCGGACAGGCCAACCAAGAGACCCAGTACTTC. Protein sequence: CASSSGQANQETQYF.

This clone has a single count. The chain joins TRBV28 to TRBJ2-5, with TRBD1 matching 7 bases. Germline lookup yields CDR1 MDHEN and CDR2 SYDVKM. This CDR3 spans 17 amino acids. V was clipped by 6 bases and J by 0 bases; unmatched bases: 13. The CDR3 DNA reads TGTGCCAGCAGGCCTCGAACTAAGGGGGCTAACCAAGAGACCCAGTACTTC. Translation: CASRPRTKGANQETQYF.

This chain connects TRBV30 to TRBJ2-7; the D gene is possibly TRBD1 (5 bases). The CDR3 contains 13 residues. Germline CDR1 reads GTSNPN; CDR2 reads SVGIG (reference sequence). V gave up 3 bases and J gave up 12 bases, with 21 bases separating them. The CDR3 is CAWRGSFRARWYF. The CDR3 DNA follows: TGTGCCTGGAGAGGTTCCTTCAGGGCCCGTTGGTACTTC.

With regard to this clone: An end of the junction does not agree with germline; a read error may underlie this. This sequence joins TRBV6-5 and TRBJ1-1; perhaps TRBD1 as D (6 bases). This CDR3 has 14 residues. Germline CDR1 MNHEY, CDR2 SVGAGI. In nucleotides, the CDR3 is TGTGCCAGCCGCCGGTCAGGGGTGAAGACTGAAGCTTTCTTT. It translates to CASRRSGVKTEAFF.

The chain uses TRBV6-5 and TRBJ2-7; TRBD2 matches at 8 bases. V shed 2 bases and J 4 bases; nucleotides not matched to a gene: 7. The CDR3 covers 15 residues. In germline, CDR1 is MNHEY, CDR2 SVGAGI. The CDR3 nucleotides read TGTGCCAGCAGTTACGATAGCGGGGTAGGGTACGAGCAGTACTTC. Translation gives CASSYDSGVGYEQYF.

V is TRBV6-5 and J is TRBJ2-2; 7 nucleotides align to TRBD2. Unmatched junction bases numbered 6, after V lost 7 bases and J lost 1 base. CDR1 and CDR2 from the germline V gene are MNHEY and SVGAGI. CDR3 length: 15 amino acids. CDR3 in amino acids: CASIREGQNTGELFF. CDR3 DNA: TGTGCCAGCATAAGGGAGGGGCAGAACACCGGGGAGCTGTTTTTT.

The chain combines TRBV28 with TRBJ1-1, with 7 bases fitting TRBD1. There are 18 residues in the CDR3. The J segment lost 3 bases and the V segment lost 7 bases, leaving 20 bases of the junction unmatched. Germline V gene lookup returns CDR1 MDHEN and CDR2 SYDVKM. CDR3 sequence (DNA): TGTGCCAGCAACCTACCCCGGACAGGTTGGTCTAGTTACACTGAAGCTTTCTTT. It is translated as CASNLPRTGWSSYTEAFF. Drawing the rest from reference TRBV28 and TRBJ1-1, the complete variable domain is DVKVTQSSRYLVKRTGEKVFLECVQDMDHENMFWYRQDPGLGLRLIYFSYDVKMKEKGDIPEGYSVSREKKERFSLILESASTNQTSMYLCASNLPRTGWSSYTEAFFGQGTRLTVV.

V is TRBV6-5 and J is TRBJ1-3; possibly TRBD1 for D (5 bases). The CDR3 covers 14 residues. V lost 6 bases and J 8 bases, leaving 17 bases between the germline ends. Germline-derived CDR1 and CDR2 are MNHEY and SVGAGI. This CDR3 is CASRTWGERDTIYF. For the CDR3, the DNA is TGTGCCAGCAGGACTTGGGGGGAGAGGGACACCATATATTTT.

The rearrangement uses TRBV9 and TRBJ1-2; 7 bases match TRBD1. Losses at the gene ends were 0 bases for V and 2 bases for J; bases not matched to a gene: 4. Germline values: CDR1 SGDLS, CDR2 YYNGEE. The CDR3 covers 15 residues. The CDR3 DNA follows: TGTGCCAGCAGCGTAGCTCAGACAGGGAACTATGGCTACACCTTC. Amino acids: CASSVAQTGNYGYTF.

This clone was detected a few times. This rearrangement joins TRBV7-9 to TRBJ1-1; no firm D call. V was cut by 5 bases and J by 6 bases, with 16 bases left in between. CDR1 is SEHNR, CDR2 FQNEAQ, per germline (reference sequence). This CDR3 contains 14 residues. The CDR3 region is CASSPTLSGAEAFF. In nucleotides, the CDR3 is TGTGCCAGCAGCCCGACTTTAAGCGGCGCTGAAGCTTTCTTT. Filled out from reference TRBV7-9 and TRBJ1-1, the complete variable domain reads DTGVSQNPRHKITKRGQNVTFRCDPISEHNRLYWYRQTLGQGPEFLTYFQNEAQLEKSRLLSDRFSAERPKGSFSTLEIQRTEQGDSAMYLCASSPTLSGAEAFFGQGTRLTVV.

Comments on this clone: In the same sample, other DNA sequences code for this CDR3. The chain links TRBV5-1 to TRBJ2-5; D might be TRBD1 (5 bases). The CDR3 sequence is 13 residues long. Germline loops: CDR1 SGHRS, CDR2 YFSETQ. With 0 bases removed from V and 4 bases from J, the gap between germline ends came to 7 bases. The CDR3 reads CASSLGGLETQYF. The CDR3 DNA reads TGCGCCAGCAGCTTGGGGGGCTTAGAGACCCAGTACTTC.

This chain uses TRBV7-2 with TRBJ2-7; 7 bases fit TRBD1. This CDR3 comprises 14 residues. Germline V CDR1 and CDR2: SGHTA, FQGNSA. J was trimmed by 3 bases and V by 5 bases; bases with no gene match: 7. The DNA of the CDR3 is TGTGCCAGCAGCCCCACAGGGGATGGCTACGAGCAGTACTTC. Protein: CASSPTGDGYEQYF.